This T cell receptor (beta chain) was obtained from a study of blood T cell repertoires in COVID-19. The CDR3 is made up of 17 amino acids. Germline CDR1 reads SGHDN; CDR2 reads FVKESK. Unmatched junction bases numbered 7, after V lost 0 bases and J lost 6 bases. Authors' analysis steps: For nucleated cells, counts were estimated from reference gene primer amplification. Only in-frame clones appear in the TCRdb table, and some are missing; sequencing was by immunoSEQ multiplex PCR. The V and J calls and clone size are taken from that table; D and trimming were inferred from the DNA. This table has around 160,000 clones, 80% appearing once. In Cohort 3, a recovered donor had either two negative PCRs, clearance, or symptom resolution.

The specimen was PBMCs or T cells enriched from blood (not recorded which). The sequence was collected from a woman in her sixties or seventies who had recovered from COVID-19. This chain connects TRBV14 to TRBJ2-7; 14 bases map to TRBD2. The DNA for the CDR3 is TGTGCCAGCAGCCAAGATAGCCGGACTAGCGGGGGGCTCGAGCAGTACTTC. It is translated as CASSQDSRTSGGLEQYF.